These 30 T cell receptor beta chains came from one sample sequenced in a study of blood T cell repertoires in COVID-19. The repertoire was sequenced with immunoSEQ multiplex PCR; TCRdb's copy has only in-frame clones and lacks some. The sample lists tens of thousands of clones, 70% to 75% occurring once. Sequencing used peripheral blood. The receptors here all came from a man between 50 and 59 years old with active or convalescent COVID-19.

This rearrangement joins TRBV7-6 to TRBJ1-1; a possible D gene is TRBD1 (5 bases). V dropped 5 bases and J dropped 0 bases, with 13 bases sitting between them. This CDR3 comprises 15 residues. The germline gives CDR1 SGHVS, CDR2 FNYEAQ. The CDR3, as DNA: TGTGCCAGCAGCCCAAGGTCAGGGCTGAACACTGAAGCTTTCTTT. This sequence encodes CASSPRSGLNTEAFF.

The J gene is TRBJ1-6, the V gene TRBV7-2; 8 positions match TRBD1. There are 15 residues in the CDR3. CDR1 is SGHTA, CDR2 FQGNSA, per germline. V dropped 3 bases and J dropped 7; count of bases not matched to a gene: 5. CDR3 coding DNA: TGTGCCAGCAGCTTGCAGACAGGGGCAAATTCACCCCTCCACTTT. This encodes CASSLQTGANSPLHF.

The V gene is TRBV7-8, the J gene TRBJ1-1; D remains unclear. The CDR3 has 16 residues. Trimming took off 0 bases at V and 4 bases at J, with 15 bases between the two ends. CDR1 and CDR2 from the germline V gene are SGHVS and FQNEAQ. In nucleotides, the CDR3 is TGTGCCAGCAGCTTAGCGCGGTTATGGTTCGGCACTGAAGCTTTCTTT. Protein sequence: CASSLARLWFGTEAFF.

V is TRBV11-2 and J is TRBJ2-3, with TRBD1 as a possible D gene (6 bases). V was clipped by 6 bases and J by 7 bases, with 11 bases between them. The CDR3 spans 12 residues. In germline, CDR1 is SGHAT, CDR2 FQNNGV. The CDR3 spells CASSSGANTQYF. DNA of the CDR3: TGTGCCAGCAGTTCAGGGGCGAATACGCAGTATTTT.

This clone was detected ten times or more. The chain is built from TRBV4-3 and TRBJ2-5; D not resolved. The germline V gene has CDR1 LGHNA and CDR2 YSLEER. The CDR3 runs 13 residues. V was pared by 4 bases and J by 5 bases, with 11 bases between. In DNA, the CDR3 is TGCGCCAGCAGCCGTGGCGGTCGGGAGACCCAGTACTTC. Translation gives CASSRGGRETQYF.

This clone was detected a few times. This sequence joins TRBV7-2 and TRBJ2-3; 12 bases are a match to TRBD2. Germline trimming cut 4 bases from V and 5 bases from J; bases unmatched to any gene: 4. Germline CDR1 is SGHTA and CDR2 is FQGNSA. The CDR3 extends over 15 amino acids. CDR3 sequence (DNA): TGTGCCAGCAGCTCTAGCGGGGGGGTTGGAGATACGCAGTATTTT. As protein: CASSSSGGVGDTQYF.

The rearrangement links TRBV30 to TRBJ1-5, with 7 bases fitting TRBD1. Germline V CDR1 and CDR2: GTSNPN, SVGIG (reference sequence). V dropped 7 bases and J dropped 6; count of bases not matched to a gene: 12. The CDR3 covers 14 residues. For the CDR3, the DNA is TGTGCCTCATCTAGGGGGCAGGGGGTTCAGCCCCAGCATTTT. Its protein is CASSRGQGVQPQHF.

At least ten counts were recorded for this clone. The chain couples TRBV13 to TRBJ2-1; maybe TRBD1 (6 bases). V lost 8 bases, J lost 9 bases, and 17 bases lay in between. This CDR3 has 13 residues. In germline, CDR1 is PRHDT, CDR2 FYEKMQ (reference sequence). As DNA, the CDR3 is TGTGCCAGCCTTGCAGGGGCGCAAACTGAGCAGTTCTTC. It translates to CASLAGAQTEQFF.

This clone has just a few counts. This chain uses TRBV7-3 with TRBJ2-3; 12 bases match TRBD2. The V gene end was trimmed by 6 bases and the J gene end by 3 bases; junction bases not matched to a gene: 4. CDR1 and CDR2 from the germline V gene are SGHTA and FQGTGA. This CDR3 is built from 15 residues. The DNA of the CDR3 is TGTGCCAGCAGGCTAGCGGGGGGGCTTACAGATACGCAGTATTTT. Translation: CASRLAGGLTDTQYF.

The V gene is TRBV5-4, the J gene TRBJ1-2; the D gene is possibly TRBD1 (5 bases). This CDR3 has 14 amino acids. The V gene lost 4 bases and the J gene lost 4 bases, with 14 bases spanning the gap. Germline CDR1 SGHNT, CDR2 YYREEE (reference sequence). CDR3 DNA: TGTGCCAGCAGCCCAGGGTTGCTGGGCTATGGCTACACCTTC. It is translated as CASSPGLLGYGYTF.

The sample holds a few counts of this clone. The chain joins TRBV5-4 to TRBJ1-6, with a tentative D call TRBD1 (6 bases). The V end was cut by 3 bases, the J end by 9 bases, with 16 bases between. The length of the CDR3 is 15 residues. CDR1 and CDR2 from the germline V gene are SGHNT and YYREEE (reference sequence). The chain's CDR3 is CASSSTLTGLSPLHF. CDR3 sequence (DNA): TGTGCCAGCAGCTCAACCCTGACAGGCCTTTCACCCCTCCACTTT.

V gene TRBV5-1 combines with J gene TRBJ2-3; TRBD1 matches 8 bases. Germline lookup yields CDR1 SGHRS and CDR2 YFSETQ. The CDR3 is 16 amino acids. J lost 5 bases, V lost 2 bases, and 10 bases had no gene match. In DNA form, the CDR3 reads TGCGCCAGCAGCTTTCTCGGGACAGGACAGGGAGATACGCAGTATTTT. Translation: CASSFLGTGQGDTQYF.

For the CDR3, the DNA is TGTGCCAGCAGCCCTTACCAGGGAAGGAGTGGAAACACCATATATTTT. Protein: CASSPYQGRSGNTIYF. The chain recombines TRBV7-6 with TRBJ1-3, with a possible D match to TRBD1 (5 bases). Germline CDR1 is SGHVS and CDR2 is FNYEAQ. The V and J ends lost 5 bases and 3 bases respectively, with 17 bases between them. The CDR3 length is 16 residues. Together with reference TRBV7-6 and TRBJ1-3, the CDR3 gives the full variable domain: GAGVSQSPRYKVTKRGQDVALRCDPISGHVSLYWYRQALGQGPEFLTYFNYEAQQDKSGLPNDRFSAERPEGSISTLTIQRTEQRDSAMYRCASSPYQGRSGNTIYFGEGSWLTVV.

A single count supports this clone. The chain couples TRBV5-1 to TRBJ1-2, with D uncertain. Germline CDR1 SGHRS, CDR2 YFSETQ. V was shortened by 4 bases and J by 0 bases, with 7 bases between the two germline ends. The CDR3 contains 13 residues. The CDR3 nucleotides read TGCGCCAGCAGCGACCGGGCTAACTATGGCTACACCTTC. Encoded protein: CASSDRANYGYTF.

The CDR3 sequence is CASSIFGNSPLHF. The CDR3 nucleotides read TGTGCCAGTAGTATCTTCGGTAATTCACCCCTCCACTTT. The genes are TRBV19 and TRBJ1-6; D gene unclear. The ends were cut back, 3 bases at V and 6 bases at J, with 6 bases in the middle. Looked up from germline, CDR1 is LNHDA and CDR2 is SQIVND (reference sequence). The CDR3 runs to 13 residues.

The chain couples TRBV5-1 to TRBJ1-4, with 9 bases identical to TRBD1. V lost 0 bases, J lost 13 bases, and 10 bases stayed unmatched. This CDR3 has 15 residues. In germline, CDR1 is SGHRS, CDR2 YFSETQ. The CDR3 DNA reads as TGCGCCAGCAGCTTGGTCTCGGGACAGGGTGCCATACTGTTTTTT. As protein: CASSLVSGQGAILFF.

V gene TRBV19 combines with J gene TRBJ2-2; D gene unclear. Trimming removed 7 bases from V and 8 bases from J, with 8 bases in between. Germline CDR1 and CDR2: LNHDA and SQIVND (reference sequence). The CDR3 has 11 residues. The CDR3 spells CASTTIGELFF. The CDR3 region has the DNA TGTGCCAGTACTACCATAGGGGAGCTGTTTTTT.

The chain recombines TRBV2 with TRBJ1-2, with TRBD1 matching 10 bases. The CDR3 extends over 16 amino acids. Trimming at V came to 8 bases and at J to 7 bases, leaving 16 bases not matched to a gene. From germline, CDR1 is SNHLY and CDR2 FYNNEI. The CDR3 region is CASRRDRGTSWGGYTF. The CDR3 region has the DNA TGTGCCAGCCGCCGGGACAGGGGAACTAGCTGGGGTGGCTACACCTTC.

The chain employs TRBV29-1 and TRBJ1-2; the D is unclear. Germline CDR1 reads SQVTM; CDR2 reads ANQGSEA. V was shortened by 5 bases and J by 3 bases, with 10 bases between the two germline ends. This CDR3 region has 12 residues. In DNA, the CDR3 is TGCAGCGTTTCGTACGGGGACTATGGCTACACCTTC. Translation gives CSVSYGDYGYTF.

This chain connects TRBV19 to TRBJ1-5; 9 bases line up with TRBD1. Germline loops: CDR1 LNHDA, CDR2 SQIVND (reference sequence). V lost 8 bases and J lost 3; bases outside the gene matches: 8. This CDR3 is 15 amino acids long. As DNA, the CDR3 is TGTGCCAGTGGGAAGGACAGGGGAATCAATCAGCCCCAGCATTTT. Translated: CASGKDRGINQPQHF.

The chain couples TRBV5-6 to TRBJ2-5; 13 positions agree with TRBD2. V dropped 2 bases and J dropped 5; count of bases not matched to a gene: 3. This CDR3 comprises 15 residues. Germline values: CDR1 SGHDT, CDR2 YYEEEE. The CDR3 loop reads CASSLLAGGPETQYF. For the CDR3, the DNA is TGTGCCAGCAGCTTACTAGCGGGGGGGCCGGAGACCCAGTACTTC.

The chain carries TRBV15 and TRBJ1-5; 7 bases align to TRBD1. Losses at the gene ends were 5 bases for V and 0 bases for J; bases not matched to a gene: 7. This CDR3 comprises 16 residues. The V gene's germline CDR1 is LNHNV and CDR2 YYDKDF (reference sequence). CDR3 DNA sequence: TGTGCCACCAGCCCCAGGGGGGAAGTTAGCAATCAGCCCCAGCATTTT. Protein product: CATSPRGEVSNQPQHF.

The sample holds many counts of this clone. This sequence joins TRBV15 and TRBJ1-4; weak D call: TRBD1 (6 bases). The germline CDR1 and CDR2 sequences are LNHNV and YYDKDF (reference sequence). V was cut by 3 bases and J by 3 bases, with 11 bases left in between. The CDR3 is made up of 15 amino acids. This CDR3 reads CATSSNRASNEKLFF. The CDR3 DNA follows: TGTGCCACCAGCAGCAACAGGGCCTCTAATGAAAAACTGTTTTTT.

The chain uses TRBV4-2 and TRBJ2-2; a possible D gene is TRBD2 (6 bases). The V and J ends lost 4 bases and 1 base respectively, with 10 bases between them. Germline V lookup: CDR1 LGHNA, CDR2 YNFKEQ. The CDR3 is 15 amino acids. The CDR3 nucleotides are TGTGCCAGCAGCCCTCAGGGAGGGAACACCGGGGAGCTGTTTTTT. Translation: CASSPQGGNTGELFF.

The chain couples TRBV19 to TRBJ1-1; 7 nucleotides align to TRBD1. Germline values: CDR1 LNHDA, CDR2 SQIVND (reference sequence). With V trimmed by 4 bases and J by 7 bases, 3 bases remained unmatched. The CDR3 runs 12 residues. CDR3 nucleotides: TGTGCCAGTAGTAGACAGGGACTTGAAGCTTTCTTT. Encoded protein: CASSRQGLEAFF.

The chain uses TRBV6-5 and TRBJ1-1; 8 bases agree with TRBD1. The trim removed 10 bases at V and 5 bases at J, leaving 9 bases unmatched. The CDR3 runs 13 residues. The V gene's germline CDR1 is MNHEY and CDR2 SVGAGI. DNA for the CDR3: TGTGCCACCTCTATGGGACAGGCAACTGAAGCTTTCTTT. As protein: CATSMGQATEAFF.

The chain uses TRBV25-1 and TRBJ2-2, with D possibly being TRBD2 (5 bases). V lost 2 bases to trimming and J lost 3 bases, with 10 bases between them. Germline assignment: CDR1 MGHDK and CDR2 SYGVNS. The CDR3 consists of 15 residues. The CDR3 spells CASSEAGIHTGELFF. DNA of the CDR3: TGTGCCAGCAGTGAAGCCGGGATCCACACCGGGGAGCTGTTTTTT.

The chain links TRBV11-2 to TRBJ2-7; D not certain. Germline V CDR1 and CDR2: SGHAT, FQNNGV. The CDR3 sequence is 13 residues long. With 1 base removed from V and 6 bases from J, the gap between germline ends came to 10 bases. CDR3 residues: CASSLARFAEQYF. CDR3 sequence (DNA): TGTGCCAGCAGCTTAGCCAGGTTTGCCGAGCAGTACTTC.

This clone was seen a handful of times. This sequence joins TRBV6-5 and TRBJ1-5, with TRBD1 as a possible D gene (6 bases). Germline V gene data show CDR1 as MNHEY and CDR2 as SVGAGI. V lost 11 bases and J 2 bases, leaving 16 bases between the germline ends. This CDR3 spans 14 amino acids. The CDR3 reads CAAGRGDGNQPQHF. CDR3 DNA: TGTGCCGCAGGGAGGGGGGATGGCAATCAGCCCCAGCATTTT.

V is TRBV5-1 and J is TRBJ1-6; 8 positions agree with TRBD1. The CDR3 spans 16 residues. V gave up 4 bases and J gave up 0 bases; unmatched junction bases: 3. Germline V gene lookup returns CDR1 SGHRS and CDR2 YFSETQ. CDR3 residues: CASSDDRGSYNSPLHF. DNA for the CDR3: TGCGCCAGCAGCGATGACAGGGGCTCCTATAATTCACCCCTCCACTTT.